The sequence of this T cell receptor beta chain was determined in a study of naive and memory T cell subsets. Findings and caveats of the study: TCR transcript changes with activation or differentiation may affect this RNA method.

Four PCR rounds used nested alpha and beta constant region primers plus the SP2 primer. Blood and skin TCR RNA was reverse transcribed with alpha and beta constant primers. TCRdb re-called the 5' RACE reads with MiXCR, one entry per CDR3 protein. The repertoire holds roughly 60,000 distinct CDR3 sequences, approximately 7.2% seen once, with 9% to 10% in the top ten. With 4 bases removed from V and 0 bases from J, the gap between germline ends came to 10 bases. The CDR3 extends over 15 amino acids. Germline V CDR1 and CDR2: LGHNA, YNFKEQ. TCR cDNA received a 3' ligated oligonucleotide that carried a UMI. Cells were not sorted; total RNA input targeted roughly 1 to 1,100 ng. In the case of this clonotype: Antigen: not known.

J is TRBJ1-3 and V is TRBV4-2; D unclear. This TCR was sampled from a male donor in good health. This CDR3 is CASSPLAGSGNTIYF. The DNA for the CDR3 is TGTGCCAGCAGCCCCCTGGCGGGCTCTGGAAACACCATATATTTT.